This T cell receptor (beta chain) was recovered during a study of shared clonotypes between healthy human individuals. The naive CD8 population came from CD45RO-negative cells selected for CCR7, without terminally differentiated effector memory CD45RA+ cells. This CDR3 spans 15 amino acids. Germline lookup yields CDR1 WSHSY and CDR2 SAAADI. Trimming took off 6 bases at V and 1 base at J, with 15 bases between the two ends. TCRdb keeps only in-frame clones here, not all; method: immunoSEQ multiplex PCR. Here the sample spans roughly 810,000 clones, around 96% being singletons. This sequence joins TRBV10-2 and TRBJ1-2; D might be TRBD1 (5 bases). This receptor was taken from a man aged 30 to 45 in good health. Sequencing used naive CD8+ T cells sorted from blood. The CDR3 is CASSSTEPLNYGYTF. DNA of the CDR3: TGCGCCAGCAGCTCGACAGAACCCCTTAACTATGGCTACACCTTC.